This T cell receptor (beta chain) comes out of a study of cytomegalovirus exposure and HLA in healthy donors. Study-level points and caveats: The dataset shows that most TCR sequences were rare, while some public TCRs occurred in many donors. It was reportedly the case that the classifier diagnosed cytomegalovirus status with high specificity and sensitivity. The finding came from a later analysis; first-cohort TCR clusters tended to co-occur in the 95 to 150 validation repertoires. Cytomegalovirus-associated TCR beta chains were listed, numbering 150 to 200.

Trimming took off 5 bases at V and 4 bases at J, with 9 bases between the two ends. The CDR3 loop spans 13 amino acids. Germline CDR1 and CDR2: MNHNS and SASEGT. In its sample, this clone was seen a few times. The antigen remains unidentified. Measured with immunoSEQ multiplex PCR; TCRdb has only the in-frame clones, and not every one. This sample has approximately 99,000 clones, with 70% to 85% found just once. The source is a woman younger than 30 in good health and CMV-seronegative. The specimen was PBMCs. The chain has TRBV6-1 and TRBJ1-5; the D gene is possibly TRBD1 (5 bases). The CDR3 nucleotides read TGTGCCAGCAGTTGGGGGGATAATCAGCCCCAGCATTTT. It is translated as CASSWGDNQPQHF.